This entry lists 8 T cell receptor beta chains sequenced from one sample in a study of blood T cell repertoires in COVID-19. Profiled with immunoSEQ multiplex PCR; TCRdb holds only in-frame clones, not every one. The profile covers more than 300,000 clones, with more than 70% appearing a single time and around 9.3% taken by the ten largest. Sequenced material: peripheral blood. The receptors originated from a woman in her 30s with COVID-19, enrolled during active disease.

The V gene is TRBV11-3, the J gene TRBJ2-1; 12 bases line up with TRBD2. Germline CDR1 and CDR2: SGHNT and YENEEA. V lost 3 bases to trimming and J lost 7 bases; unmatched junction nucleotides: 4. This CDR3 has 15 amino acids. As DNA, the CDR3 is TGTGCCAGCAGCTTCCGACTAGCGGGAGAGAATGAGCAGTTCTTC. It specifies CASSFRLAGENEQFF. Full variable domain (rest looked up from reference TRBV11-3 and TRBJ2-1): EAGVVQSPRYKIIEKKQPVAFWCNPISGHNTLYWYLQNLGQGPELLIRYENEEAVDDSQLPKDRFSAERLKGVDSTLKIQPAELGDSAVYLCASSFRLAGENEQFFGPGTRLTVL.

The V call is TRBV9, the J call TRBJ1-3; a weak D match, TRBD1 (5 bases). Germline V lookup: CDR1 SGDLS, CDR2 YYNGEE. The length of the CDR3 is 16 residues. Trimming cost V 3 bases and J 0 bases, with 13 bases left between them. In nucleotides, the CDR3 is TGTGCCAGCAGCGAAACAGGCTACTCCTCTGGAAACACCATATATTTT. Its protein product is CASSETGYSSGNTIYF.

The J gene is TRBJ2-2, the V gene TRBV5-6, with D possibly being TRBD1 (5 bases). CDR1 and CDR2 (germline): SGHDT, YYEEEE. This CDR3 contains 17 residues. With 4 bases removed from V and 6 bases from J, the gap between germline ends came to 22 bases. CDR3 DNA sequence: TGTGCCAGCAGCCCCCTACCGAGGACACCTTTCTCCGGGGAGCTGTTTTTT. This encodes CASSPLPRTPFSGELFF.

The V call is TRBV9, the J call TRBJ2-1; TRBD1 might be the D (6 bases). Germline CDR1 and CDR2: SGDLS and YYNGEE. V lost 4 bases, J lost 4 bases, and 6 bases lay in between. This CDR3 has 12 amino acids. The CDR3: CASSQGYNEQFF. DNA for the CDR3: TGTGCCAGCAGCCAGGGGTACAATGAGCAGTTCTTC.

The chain recombines TRBV6-5 with TRBJ1-4; D unclear. There are 15 residues in the CDR3. CDR1 and CDR2 (germline): MNHEY, SVGAGI. V was cut by 8 bases and J by 0 bases, with 13 bases left in between. CDR3 in DNA: TGTGCCAGCGGCTGGTCTGCAGCAACTAATGAAAAACTGTTTTTT. Translated: CASGWSAATNEKLFF.

The rearrangement uses TRBV12-3 or TRBV12-4 and TRBJ2-7; 10 bases fit TRBD1. The CDR3 covers 13 residues. V gave up 6 bases and J gave up 7 bases; unmatched junction bases: 6. For the CDR3, the DNA is TGTGCCAGCAGGCAGGGACAGGGGACGGAGCAGTACTTC. This sequence encodes CASRQGQGTEQYF.

Points on this clone: The same CDR3 also results from other DNA sequences found in this sample. The genes are TRBV4-1 and TRBJ2-5; 8 bases are shared with TRBD2. Looked up from germline, CDR1 is MGHRA and CDR2 is YSYEKL. V lost 0 bases to trimming and J lost 2 bases; unmatched junction nucleotides: 2. The CDR3 contains 15 residues. The CDR3 loop is CASSQELAVQETQYF. CDR3 DNA sequence: TGCGCCAGCAGCCAAGAACTAGCGGTTCAAGAGACCCAGTACTTC.

The genes are TRBV2 and TRBJ2-2, with 7 bases aligning to TRBD1. This CDR3 has 15 amino acids. The junction had 6 bases not matched to a gene; V was cut back by 4 bases and J by 4 bases. Germline V lookup: CDR1 SNHLY, CDR2 FYNNEI. The CDR3 is CASSGLTGPTGELFF. The CDR3 region has the DNA TGTGCCAGCAGTGGGCTGACAGGGCCCACCGGGGAGCTGTTTTTT.